Presented here are 4 T cell receptor beta chains from one specimen sequenced in a study of shared clonotypes between healthy human individuals. Profiling relied on immunoSEQ multiplex PCR, and the TCRdb table lists in-frame clones only, not all of them. Here the sample spans about half a million clones, roughly 78% being singletons. The specimen sequenced was PBMCs. The origin of the receptors is a woman aged 40-49 years in good health. Some clones in this sample may be carry-over from other donors' samples.

As concerns this clone: The junction differs from germline at one of its ends, possibly a read error. This sample also contains other DNA sequences that code for the same CDR3. J is TRBJ1-5 and V is TRBV2; TRBD1 is a possible D gene (5 bases). This CDR3 has 14 amino acids. Per the germline V gene, CDR1 is SNHLY and CDR2 is FYNNEI. CDR3 region: CASSDSNSNQPQHF. CDR3 in DNA: TGCGCCAGCAGTGACAGCAATAGCAATCAGCCCCAGCATTTT. The complete variable domain, with remaining parts taken from reference TRBV2 and TRBJ1-5, reads EPEVTQTPSHQVTQMGQEVILRCVPISNHLYFYWYRQILGQKVEFLVSFYNNEISEKSEIFDDQFSVERPDGSNFTLKIRSTKLEDSAMYFCASSDSNSNQPQHFGDGTRLSIL.

This clone was observed once. This rearrangement joins TRBV13 to TRBJ2-7; 11 bases are a match to TRBD2. This CDR3 spans 16 amino acids. Losses at the gene ends were 7 bases for V and 0 bases for J; bases not matched to a gene: 8. Germline assignment: CDR1 PRHDT and CDR2 FYEKMQ (reference sequence). CDR3 residues: CASTATGTSGSYEQYF. Written as DNA, the CDR3 is TGTGCCAGCACCGCAACCGGGACTAGCGGCTCCTACGAGCAGTACTTC.

The rearrangement uses TRBV28 and TRBJ1-1; the D gene is possibly TRBD1 (5 bases). The CDR3 spans 15 residues. The V gene's germline CDR1 is MDHEN and CDR2 SYDVKM. Trimming shortened V by 2 bases and J by 5 bases, and 15 bases separated the two germline ends. The CDR3 nucleotides read TGTGCCAGCAGTTTACACCCAGGGAGTGGAACTGAAGCTTTCTTT. Its translation: CASSLHPGSGTEAFF.

This clone is a singleton in its sample. The gene calls are TRBV28 and TRBJ1-2, with TRBD1 matching over 7 bases. The CDR3 is made up of 13 amino acids. The germline V gene has CDR1 MDHEN and CDR2 SYDVKM. Trimming at V came to 4 bases and at J to 4 bases, leaving 3 bases not matched to a gene. CDR3 nucleotides: TGTGCCAGCAGTTCCCGACAGGGCTATGGCTACACCTTC. It encodes CASSSRQGYGYTF.